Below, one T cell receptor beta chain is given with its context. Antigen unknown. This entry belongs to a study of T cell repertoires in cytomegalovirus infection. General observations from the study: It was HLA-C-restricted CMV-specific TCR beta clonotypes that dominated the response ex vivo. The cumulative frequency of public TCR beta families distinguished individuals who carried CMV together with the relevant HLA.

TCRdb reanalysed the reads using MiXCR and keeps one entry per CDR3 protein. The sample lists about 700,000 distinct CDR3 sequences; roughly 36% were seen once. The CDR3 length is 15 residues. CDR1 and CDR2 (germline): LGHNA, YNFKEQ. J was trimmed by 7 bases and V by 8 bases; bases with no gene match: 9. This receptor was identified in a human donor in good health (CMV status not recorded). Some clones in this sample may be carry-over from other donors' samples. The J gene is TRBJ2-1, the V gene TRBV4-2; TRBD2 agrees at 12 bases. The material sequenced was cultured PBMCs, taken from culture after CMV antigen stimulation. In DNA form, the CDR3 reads TGTGCCAGCGGGAGAGGGCTAGCGGGAGGGAATGAGCAGTTCTTC. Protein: CASGRGLAGGNEQFF.